This TCR beta chain was observed in a study of Tregs in tolerant kidney transplant recipients. About the research overall: Related graft donors supplied nonmyeloablative bone marrow transplants, and mixed chimerism was transient. Study-level findings and limits: Nucleotide sequences could not be compared across some patients' samples due to primer changes.

CD4+CD25+CD127- Tregs, CD4+CD25- non-Tregs, CD4 and CD8 cells were sorted. Regulatory T cells were sorted from thawed PBMCs rested overnight at 37°C with 200 IU/ml IL-2. The method was immunoSEQ multiplex PCR; TCRdb's version includes in-frame clones alone and lacks a portion of them. The table lists fewer than 100,000 clones, 91% of them singletons, with about 0.34% in the top ten. This clone was seen once. Its matching antigen is unknown. This CDR3 has 16 amino acids. Germline V gene sequence: CDR1 SEHNR, CDR2 FQNEAQ (reference sequence). With 3 bases removed from V and 8 bases from J, the gap between germline ends came to 20 bases.

The sample consisted of Tregs from blood, taken before the transplant. The chain has TRBV7-9 and TRBJ2-1, with D tentatively TRBD2 (6 bases). This sequence was found in a human donor who received a combined kidney and bone marrow transplant. CDR3 residues: CASSLGLRASDYEQFF. The CDR3 region has the DNA TGTGCCAGCAGCTTGGGACTCAGGGCTAGCGACTATGAGCAGTTCTTC.